Each of the 22 T cell receptor beta chains below was sequenced from the same sample in a study of T cell responses to AZD1222 COVID-19 vaccine (dated by TCRdb to 2020 to 2023). Interpreted using the paper, the time point label stands for: baseline before first vaccination. The library was obtained by the immunoSEQ multiplex PCR assay. TCRdb obtained this table from immuneACCESS and retained in-frame rearrangements with V and J assigned. These tables miss some clones; where compared with another copy, unresolved V genes account for less than half of the shortfall, and the remainder is unexplained. The sample table holds approximately 170,000 clones, of which over 85% were seen once. The ten largest make up about 3.9% of the sample. The sample consisted of peripheral blood, taken on day 0 of AZD1222 vaccination. All receptors derive from an adult in good health.

This chain joins TRBV5-1 and TRBJ2-5; D tentatively reads TRBD1 or TRBD2 (6 bases each). Germline lookup yields CDR1 SGHRS and CDR2 YFSETQ. The CDR3 has 15 residues. V shed 6 bases and J shed 5 bases, with 20 bases lying between them. The CDR3 region has the DNA TGCGCCAGCAACTCCGCACGGGGGCTGGATGAGACCCAGTACTTC. This gives the protein CASNSARGLDETQYF.

The rearrangement joins TRBV19 to TRBJ2-1, with 10 nucleotides matching TRBD2. The junction had 8 bases not matched to a gene; V was cut back by 5 bases and J by 7 bases. The CDR3 length is 15 residues. Looked up from germline, CDR1 is LNHDA and CDR2 is SQIVND (reference sequence). CDR3 nucleotide sequence: TGTGCCAGTAGTTGGTCCAGCGGGGGGGTTAATGAGCAGTTCTTC. This codes for CASSWSSGGVNEQFF.

This chain uses TRBV5-4 with TRBJ1-6; no definite D call. The germline gives CDR1 SGHNT, CDR2 YYREEE (reference sequence). The V gene lost 0 bases and the J gene lost 8 bases, with 12 bases spanning the gap. CDR3 length: 15 amino acids. CDR3 region: CASSLASTHYSPLHF. The CDR3, as DNA: TGTGCCAGCAGCTTGGCCTCAACTCATTATTCACCCCTCCACTTT.

CDR3 DNA: TGTGCCAGCAGACTCGAGGGAAGCAATCAGCCCCAGCATTTT. This sequence encodes CASRLEGSNQPQHF. This chain links TRBV27 with TRBJ1-5, with D hard to call. Trimming left V 6 bases short and J 1 base short, with 10 bases between. The CDR3 consists of 14 residues. CDR1 and CDR2 (germline): MNHEY, SMNVEV (reference sequence).

This clone was seen a single time. The rearrangement joins TRBV19 to TRBJ2-2; the match to TRBD2 covers 7 bases. Germline V gene sequence: CDR1 LNHDA, CDR2 SQIVND (reference sequence). The CDR3 contains 15 residues. The junction had 10 bases not matched to a gene; V was cut back by 6 bases and J by 6 bases. The CDR3 loop reads CASRARRLASGELFF. CDR3 nucleotide sequence: TGTGCCAGTAGAGCCCGGAGACTAGCTTCCGGGGAGCTGTTTTTT. Variable domain in full (rest from reference TRBV19 and TRBJ2-2): DGGITQSPKYLFRKEGQNVTLSCEQNLNHDAMYWYRQDPGQGLRLIYYSQIVNDFQKGDIAEGYSVSREKKESFPLTVTSAQKNPTAFYLCASRARRLASGELFFGEGSRLTVL.

The chain is built from TRBV3-1 (or the pseudogene TRBV3-2) and TRBJ1-1, with D uncertain. With 3 bases removed from V and 5 bases from J, the gap between germline ends came to 4 bases. Germline CDR1 and CDR2: LGHDT and YNNKEL (reference sequence). This CDR3 region has 11 residues. Here the CDR3 reads CASSQETEAFF. The CDR3 DNA follows: TGTGCCAGCAGCCAGGAGACTGAAGCTTTCTTT.

CDR3 loop: CASSLGLGQNTEAFF. Written as DNA, the CDR3 is TGCGCCAGCAGCCTGGGACTGGGACAGAACACTGAAGCTTTCTTT. The chain has TRBV5-1 and TRBJ1-1, with a tentative D call TRBD1 (6 bases). CDR1 and CDR2 from the germline V gene are SGHRS and YFSETQ. Trimming shortened V by 4 bases and J by 1 base, and 14 bases separated the two germline ends. CDR3 length: 15 amino acids.

This sequence joins TRBV7-9 and TRBJ2-5; no clear D. This CDR3 has 15 amino acids. Germline lookup yields CDR1 SEHNR and CDR2 FQNEAQ (reference sequence). V lost 0 bases and J lost 5, with 13 bases in between. The CDR3 region has the DNA TGTGCCAGCAGCTTAGCGTCTTTAGTGGCGGAGACCCAGTACTTC. This encodes CASSLASLVAETQYF.

The genes are TRBV19 and TRBJ1-1, with D unclear. This CDR3 region has 13 residues. Germline values: CDR1 LNHDA, CDR2 SQIVND (reference sequence). Trimming shortened V by 5 bases and J by 0 bases, and 7 bases separated the two germline ends. CDR3 region: CASSGVLNTEAFF. The CDR3 coding sequence is TGTGCCAGTAGTGGGGTGTTGAACACTGAAGCTTTCTTT.

The chain employs TRBV28 and TRBJ1-2; D is undetermined. Trimming removed 5 bases at V and 4 bases at J, with 14 bases between. CDR3 length: 14 residues. Germline CDR1 is MDHEN and CDR2 is SYDVKM. The CDR3 is CASSILPVAYGYTF. The CDR3 DNA sequence: TGTGCCAGCAGTATTCTCCCGGTTGCCTATGGCTACACCTTC.

This rearrangement joins TRBV18 to TRBJ2-7; 9 bases line up with TRBD1. This CDR3 is 16 amino acids long. The ends lost 0 bases at V and 4 bases at J; junction bases unmatched: 7. Germline CDR1 is KGHSH and CDR2 is LQKENI. The CDR3 sequence is CASSPPVGQGPYEQYF. CDR3 in DNA: TGTGCCAGCTCACCACCGGTGGGACAGGGACCTTACGAGCAGTACTTC.

V and J are TRBV5-4 and TRBJ1-2; D gene ambiguous. Germline CDR1 is SGHNT and CDR2 is YYREEE (reference sequence). CDR3 size: 15 residues. V was trimmed by 1 base and J by 1 base, leaving 11 bases between them. The CDR3 DNA reads as TGTGCCAGCAGCTTGCCGGCCAGCCTTAACTATGGCTACACCTTC. Protein product: CASSLPASLNYGYTF. The full variable domain, rest sourced from reference TRBV5-4 and TRBJ1-2, is ETGVTQSPTHLIKTRGQQVTLRCSSQSGHNTVSWYQQALGQGPQFIFQYYREEENGRGNFPPRFSGLQFPNYSSELNVNALELDDSALYLCASSLPASLNYGYTFGSGTRLTVV.

The rearrangement links TRBV7-9 to TRBJ2-7, with D hard to call. Germline V gene lookup returns CDR1 SEHNR and CDR2 FQNEAQ (reference sequence). Trimming took 3 bases from V and 1 from J, leaving 4 bases between them. CDR3 length: 12 amino acids. The CDR3, as DNA: TGTGCCAGCAGCTTGTCTTCCTACGAGCAGTACTTC. It translates to CASSLSSYEQYF.

This clone appeared a single time. The chain is built from TRBV5-1 and TRBJ1-5; D gene uncertain. V was shortened by 1 base and J by 0 bases, with 8 bases between the two germline ends. This CDR3 contains 15 residues. Germline V CDR1 and CDR2: SGHRS, YFSETQ. CDR3 protein: CASSLSGDSNQPQHF. In DNA, the CDR3 is TGCGCCAGCAGCTTGTCTGGGGATAGCAATCAGCCCCAGCATTTT.

V and J are TRBV6-1 and TRBJ2-1, with 7 bases matching TRBD1. The length of the CDR3 is 13 residues. Trimming cost V 3 bases and J 8 bases; bases outside gene matches: 4. CDR1 is MNHNS, CDR2 SASEGT, per germline. This CDR3 is CASSETGFDEQFF. As DNA, the CDR3 is TGTGCCAGCAGTGAGACAGGGTTCGATGAGCAGTTCTTC.

This chain joins TRBV7-2 and TRBJ1-2; the D is unclear. Germline V CDR1 and CDR2: SGHTA, FQGNSA. CDR3 length: 17 residues. The ends were cut back, 7 bases at V and 1 base at J, with 22 bases in the middle. The CDR3 sequence: CASNPQTTSVYNYGYTF. The DNA for the CDR3 is TGTGCCAGCAACCCCCAAACTACGTCGGTATATAACTATGGCTACACCTTC.

The chain has TRBV9 and TRBJ1-1; no definite D call. The ends were cut back, 0 bases at V and 4 bases at J, with 10 bases in the middle. The CDR3 runs 14 residues. Looked up from germline, CDR1 is SGDLS and CDR2 is YYNGEE. The CDR3 region is CASSVGARLTEAFF. The CDR3 coding sequence is TGTGCCAGCAGCGTAGGGGCGCGACTCACTGAAGCTTTCTTT.

The V gene is TRBV2, the J gene TRBJ1-2, with 9 bases identical to TRBD1. V lost 2 bases to trimming and J lost 8 bases; unmatched junction nucleotides: 21. The CDR3 covers 19 residues. Germline loops: CDR1 SNHLY, CDR2 FYNNEI. The CDR3 region is CASSERLTRTGEFFGGYTF. Here the CDR3 DNA reads TGTGCCAGCAGTGAAAGGTTAACCCGGACAGGGGAGTTTTTTGGAGGCTACACCTTC.

Concerning this clone: Germline is not matched at one junction end, which may reflect a read error. V and J are TRBV10-3 and TRBJ2-7, with unresolved D. Germline CDR1 is ENHRY and CDR2 is SYGVKD. The CDR3 totals 10 residues. CDR3 in amino acids: CAISGENLTF. CDR3 nucleotide sequence: TGTGCCATCAGTGGCGAGAACCTGACGTTC.

The chain joins TRBV27 to TRBJ1-2, with D unclear. The germline CDR1 and CDR2 sequences are MNHEY and SMNVEV (reference sequence). The CDR3 contains 15 residues. V gave up 0 bases and J gave up 4 bases, with 12 bases separating them. Here the CDR3 reads CASSLSKETFYGYTF. The CDR3 DNA reads TGTGCCAGCAGTTTATCAAAGGAAACCTTCTATGGCTACACCTTC.

The chain couples TRBV13 to TRBJ2-1; a possible D gene is TRBD1 (7 bases). CDR1 is PRHDT and CDR2 is FYEKMQ in the germline V gene (reference sequence). The V and J ends lost 5 bases and 9 bases respectively, with 17 bases between them. This CDR3 region has 14 residues. The CDR3 DNA sequence: TGTGCCAGCAGCGGGACCCAGGGGGGTATTGAGCAGTTCTTC. Residues: CASSGTQGGIEQFF.

The V call is TRBV7-9, the J call TRBJ1-1, with 7 bases identical to TRBD1. V gave up 5 bases and J gave up 1 base; unmatched junction bases: 1. CDR1 and CDR2 (germline): SEHNR, FQNEAQ (reference sequence). The CDR3 loop spans 13 amino acids. The CDR3 region is CASSRQGNTEAFF. The CDR3 DNA reads as TGTGCCAGCAGCAGACAGGGGAACACTGAAGCTTTCTTT.